This TCR beta chain stems from a study of T cell responses to AZD1222 COVID-19 vaccine. About the study: Analyses pooled second doses at about 4 or about 12 weeks. Study-level results: Spike-wide coverage was observed for vaccine-associated CD4 TCRs, with dominant responses at 160-218 and 743-854. The number of AZD1222 recipients seropositive at baseline was only six.

As for this clone: Its antigen remains unidentified.

The assay was immunoSEQ multiplex PCR, and TCRdb's table has in-frame clones only and misses some. The data show about 120,000 clones, with around 90% seen just once and 7% to 8.5% held by the top ten. This CDR3 is 18 amino acids long. Germline loops: CDR1 GTSNPN, CDR2 SVGIG (reference sequence). The trim removed 4 bases at V and 0 bases at J, leaving 8 bases unmatched. The source of this sequence is an adult in good health. This rearrangement joins TRBV30 to TRBJ2-6; TRBD1 matches 11 bases. Sequences were derived from peripheral blood, sampled on day 0 of AZD1222 vaccination. CDR3 protein: CAWTRTGGLSSGANVLTF. The CDR3, as DNA: TGTGCCTGGACCCGGACAGGGGGCCTAAGCTCTGGGGCCAACGTCCTGACTTTC.